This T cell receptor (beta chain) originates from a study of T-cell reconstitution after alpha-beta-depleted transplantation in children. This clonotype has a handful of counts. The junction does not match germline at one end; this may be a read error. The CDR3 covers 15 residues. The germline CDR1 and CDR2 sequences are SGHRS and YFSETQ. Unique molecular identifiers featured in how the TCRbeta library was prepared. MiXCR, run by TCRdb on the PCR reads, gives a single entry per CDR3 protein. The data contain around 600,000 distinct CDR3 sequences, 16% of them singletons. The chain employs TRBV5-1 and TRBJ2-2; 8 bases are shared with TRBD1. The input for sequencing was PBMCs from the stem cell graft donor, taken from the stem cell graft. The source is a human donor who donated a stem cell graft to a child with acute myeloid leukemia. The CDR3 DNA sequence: TGCGCCAGCACCTTGACAGGGGCGAACACCGGGGAGCTGTTTTTT. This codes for CASTLTGANTGELFF.